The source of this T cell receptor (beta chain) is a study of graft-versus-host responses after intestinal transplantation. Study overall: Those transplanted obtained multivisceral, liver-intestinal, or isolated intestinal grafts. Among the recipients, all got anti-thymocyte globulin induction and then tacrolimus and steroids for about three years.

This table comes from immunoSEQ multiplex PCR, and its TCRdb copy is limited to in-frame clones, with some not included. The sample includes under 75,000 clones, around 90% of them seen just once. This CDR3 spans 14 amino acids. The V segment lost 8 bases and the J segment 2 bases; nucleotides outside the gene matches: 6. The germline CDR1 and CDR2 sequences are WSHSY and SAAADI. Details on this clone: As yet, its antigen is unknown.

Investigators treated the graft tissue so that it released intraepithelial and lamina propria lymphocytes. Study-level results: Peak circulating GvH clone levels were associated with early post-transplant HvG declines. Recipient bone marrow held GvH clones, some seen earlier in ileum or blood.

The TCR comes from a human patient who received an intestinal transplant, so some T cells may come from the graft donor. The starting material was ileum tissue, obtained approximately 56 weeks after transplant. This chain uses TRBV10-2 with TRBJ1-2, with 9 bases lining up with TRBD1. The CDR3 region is CASGGTGRNYGYTF. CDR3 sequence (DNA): TGCGCCAGCGGGGGGACAGGGAGGAACTATGGCTACACCTTC.